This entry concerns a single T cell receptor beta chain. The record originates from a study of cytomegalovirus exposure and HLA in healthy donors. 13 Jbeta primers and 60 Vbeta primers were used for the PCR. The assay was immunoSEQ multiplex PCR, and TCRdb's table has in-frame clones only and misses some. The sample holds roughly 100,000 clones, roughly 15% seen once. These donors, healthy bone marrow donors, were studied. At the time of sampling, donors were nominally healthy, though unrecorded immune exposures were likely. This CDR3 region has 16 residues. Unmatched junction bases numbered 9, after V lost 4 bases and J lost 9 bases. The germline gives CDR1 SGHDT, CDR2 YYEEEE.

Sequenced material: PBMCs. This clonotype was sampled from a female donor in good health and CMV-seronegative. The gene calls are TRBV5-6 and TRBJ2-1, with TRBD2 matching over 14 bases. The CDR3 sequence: CASSQAGTSGRSEQFF. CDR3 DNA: TGTGCCAGCAGCCAAGCCGGGACTAGCGGGAGATCTGAGCAGTTCTTC.